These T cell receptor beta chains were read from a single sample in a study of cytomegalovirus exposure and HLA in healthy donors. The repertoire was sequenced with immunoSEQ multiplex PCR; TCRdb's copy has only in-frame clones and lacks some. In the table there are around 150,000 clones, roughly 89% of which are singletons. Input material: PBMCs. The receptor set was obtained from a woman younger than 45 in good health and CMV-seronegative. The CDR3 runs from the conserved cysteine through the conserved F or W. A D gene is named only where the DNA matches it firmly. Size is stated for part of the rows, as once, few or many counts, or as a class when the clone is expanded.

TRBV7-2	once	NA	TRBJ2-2	CASSSLNTGELFF	TGTGCCAGCAGCTCCCTGAACACCGGGGAGCTGTTTTTT
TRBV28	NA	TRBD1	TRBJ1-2	CASSLLTGWGYTF	TGTGCCAGCAGTTTATTGACAGGGTGGGGCTACACCTTC
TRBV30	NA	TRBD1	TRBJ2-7	CAWSSWTGPYEQYF	TGTGCCTGGAGTAGCTGGACAGGGCCCTACGAGCAGTACTTC
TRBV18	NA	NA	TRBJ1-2	CASSSNYGYTF	TGTGCCAGCTCCTCGAACTATGGCTACACCTTC
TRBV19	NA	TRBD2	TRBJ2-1	CASSIRSGRRNEQFF	TGTGCCAGTAGTATACGGAGCGGGAGACGGAATGAGCAGTTCTTC
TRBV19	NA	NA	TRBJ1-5	CASSNWAHQPQHF	TGTGCCAGTAGTAACTGGGCTCATCAGCCCCAGCATTTT
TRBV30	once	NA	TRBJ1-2	CAWSVFYYGYTF	TGTGCCTGGAGTGTTTTCTACTATGGCTACACCTTC
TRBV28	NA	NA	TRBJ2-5	CASSLMEDVVQETQYF	TGTGCCAGCAGTTTAATGGAGGACGTCGTTCAAGAGACCCAGTACTTC
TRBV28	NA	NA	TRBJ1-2	CASSAGKGKALRYGYTF	TGTGCCAGCAGCGCGGGGAAGGGGAAAGCCCTGAGATATGGCTACACCTTC
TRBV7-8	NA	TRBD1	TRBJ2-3	CASSLNRGADTQYF	TGTGCCAGCAGCTTAAACAGGGGGGCAGATACGCAGTATTTT
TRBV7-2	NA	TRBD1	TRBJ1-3	CASSFMTGGSGNTIYF	TGTGCCAGCAGCTTCATGACAGGGGGAAGTGGAAACACCATATATTTT
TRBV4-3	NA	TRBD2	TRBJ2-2	CASSPTLAGLGTGELFF	TGCGCCAGCAGCCCTACTCTAGCGGGGCTAGGCACCGGGGAGCTGTTTTTT
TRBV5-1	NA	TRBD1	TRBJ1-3	CASSPRTGAGNTIYF	TGCGCCAGCAGCCCCCGGACAGGGGCTGGAAACACCATATATTTT
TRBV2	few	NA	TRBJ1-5	CASREGSQSNQPQHF	TGTGCCAGCAGGGAGGGGTCGCAAAGCAATCAGCCCCAGCATTTT
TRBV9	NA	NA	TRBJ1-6	CASSVTESSYNSPLHF	TGTGCCAGCAGCGTAACGGAGAGCTCCTATAATTCACCCCTCCACTTT
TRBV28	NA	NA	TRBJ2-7	CASSSYYEQYF	TGTGCCAGCAGTTCATACTACGAGCAGTACTTC
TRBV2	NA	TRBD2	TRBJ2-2	CASSSERGVSLGVNF	TGTGCCAGCAGCTCTGAGCGGGGAGTCTCGCTCGGGGTTAATTTT
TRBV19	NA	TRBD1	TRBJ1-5	CASCHGTGGGQPQHF	TGTGCCAGCTGCCACGGGACAGGGGGCGGTCAGCCCCAGCATTTT
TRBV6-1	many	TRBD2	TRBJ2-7	CASSEALAGPYEQYF	TGTGCCAGCAGTGAAGCCCTAGCGGGACCCTACGAGCAGTACTTC
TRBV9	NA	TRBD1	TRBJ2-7	CASSLGRDSLYEQYF	TGTGCCAGCAGCTTGGGTCGGGACAGCCTCTACGAGCAGTACTTC
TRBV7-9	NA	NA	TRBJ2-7	CASSSLSGNYEQYF	TGTGCCAGCAGCAGCCTGAGCGGCAACTACGAGCAGTACTTC
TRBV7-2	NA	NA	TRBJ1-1	CASSPDRAQWAFF	TGTGCCAGCAGCCCAGACAGAGCCCAATGGGCTTTCTTT